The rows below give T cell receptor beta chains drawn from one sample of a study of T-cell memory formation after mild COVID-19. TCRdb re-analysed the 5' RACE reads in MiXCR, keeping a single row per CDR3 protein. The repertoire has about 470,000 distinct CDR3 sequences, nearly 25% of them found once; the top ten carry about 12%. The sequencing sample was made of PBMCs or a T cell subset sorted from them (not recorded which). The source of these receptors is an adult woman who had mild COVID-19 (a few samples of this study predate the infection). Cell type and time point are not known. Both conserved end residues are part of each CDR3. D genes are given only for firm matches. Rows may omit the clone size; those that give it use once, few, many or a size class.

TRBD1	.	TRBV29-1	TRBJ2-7	TGCAGCGTTACGGGACAGGGGTACGAGCAGTACTTC	CSVTGQGYEQYF
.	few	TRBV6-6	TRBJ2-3	TGTTCCAGCAGGCGATCGCTTGTTGCCGAACGGGGGACAGATACGCAGTATTTT	CSSRRSLVAERGTDTQYF
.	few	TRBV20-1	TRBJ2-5	TGCAGTGCTAGACAGTCCGGAGGTTTAGAGACCCAGTACTTC	CSARQSGGLETQYF
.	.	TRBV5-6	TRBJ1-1	TGTGCCAGCCTAACAGGGCCAGCGGACACTGAAGCTTTCTTT	CASLTGPADTEAFF
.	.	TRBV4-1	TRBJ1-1	TGCGCCAGCAGCCAAGATGAGGGTCGGACTGAAGCTTTCTTT	CASSQDEGRTEAFF
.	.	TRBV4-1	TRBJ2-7	TGCGCCAGCAGCCAGGGACAAGACTACGAGCAGTACTTC	CASSQGQDYEQYF
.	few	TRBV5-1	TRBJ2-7	TGCGCCAGCAGCCCGATCCAGGGGAAGTACGAGCAGTACTTC	CASSPIQGKYEQYF
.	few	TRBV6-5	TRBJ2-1	TGTGCCAGCAGTTACTCGTGGACAGCCGAGCAGTTCTTC	CASSYSWTAEQFF
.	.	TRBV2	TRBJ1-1	TGTGCCAGCAGCCTATTATACACTGAAGCTTTCTTT	CASSLLYTEAFF
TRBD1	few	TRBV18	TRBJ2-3	TGTGCCAGCTCGGCTCGGGGACAGGGCAACACAGATACGCAGTATTTT	CASSARGQGNTDTQYF
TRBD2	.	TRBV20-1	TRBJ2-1	TGCAGCCTCACTAGCGGGGGTTTAAATGAGCAGTTCTTC	CSLTSGGLNEQFF
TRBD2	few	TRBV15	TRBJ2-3	TGTGCCACCAGCAGAACTACTAGCGGGGGGGCACTGGCCCCGGCGGATACGCAGTATTTT	CATSRTTSGGALAPADTQYF
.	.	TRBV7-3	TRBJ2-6	TGTGCCAGCAGCTTAAGAAGTGCACAATTCTCTGGGGCCAACGTCCTGACTTTC	CASSLRSAQFSGANVLTF
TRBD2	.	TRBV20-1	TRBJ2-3	TGCAGTGCCGATATAAGCGGGGTATACACAGATACGCAGTATTTT	CSADISGVYTDTQYF
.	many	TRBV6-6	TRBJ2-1	TGTGCCAGCAGCCCTACCGGATACAATGAGCAGTTCTTC	CASSPTGYNEQFF
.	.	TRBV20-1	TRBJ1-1	TGCAGTGCTAGAGCCGGGACGGTGAACACTGAAGCTTTCTTT	CSARAGTVNTEAFF
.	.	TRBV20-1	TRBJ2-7	TGCAGTGCTAGAGTGGGAACAGGTCACTACGAGCAGTACTTC	CSARVGTGHYEQYF
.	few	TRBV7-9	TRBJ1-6	TGTGCCAGCAGCTTAGCTGCCGGGCCTTTACCCCGATCACCCCTCCACTTT	CASSLAAGPLPRSPLHF
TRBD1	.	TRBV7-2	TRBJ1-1	TGTGCCAGCAGGACCTCAGGGGGTAGGGAAGCTTTCTTT	CASRTSGGREAFF
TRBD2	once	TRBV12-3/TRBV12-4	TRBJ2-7	TGTGCCAGCAGTGGGGACTTTACTAGCGGAGCTCGGAAACCGCTCGAGCAGTACTTC	CASSGDFTSGARKPLEQYF
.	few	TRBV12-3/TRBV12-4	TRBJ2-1	TGTGCCAGCAGTTTCTCCAGGGACAATGAGCAGTTCTTC	CASSFSRDNEQFF
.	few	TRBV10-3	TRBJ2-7	TGTGCCATCAGTGAGGGGCTAGCATCCTACGAGCAGTACTTC	CAISEGLASYEQYF
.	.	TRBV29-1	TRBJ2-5	TGCAGCGCGGAGGGGGGAGGGGGTGAGAAGACCCAGTACTTC	CSAEGGGGEKTQYF
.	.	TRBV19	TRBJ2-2	TGTGCCAGTAGTATACGGCGGAACACCGGGGAGCTGTTTTTT	CASSIRRNTGELFF
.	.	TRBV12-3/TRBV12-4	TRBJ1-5	TGTGCCAGCAGGCGCGCAGGGTTGAGCAATCAGCCCCAGCATTTT	CASRRAGLSNQPQHF
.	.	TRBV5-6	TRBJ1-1	TGTGCCAGCAGCACTAGAGGGCAGGAGACTGAAGCTTTCTTT	CASSTRGQETEAFF
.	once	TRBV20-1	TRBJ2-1	TGCAGTGGCAAGGGCGGTCCCCACAATGAGCAGTTCTTC	CSGKGGPHNEQFF
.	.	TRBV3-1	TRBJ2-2	TGTGCCAGCAGCCCGTGGGTGCAGGGGAGGTCCGGGGAGCTGTTTTTT	CASSPWVQGRSGELFF
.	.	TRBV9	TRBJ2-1	TGTGCCAGCAGCGTAGGAGGGGCGAGCTCCTACAATGAGCAGTTCTTC	CASSVGGASSYNEQFF
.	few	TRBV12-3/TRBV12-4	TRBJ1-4	TGTGCCAGCAGATTTGGTGGAAAACTGTTTTTT	CASRFGGKLFF
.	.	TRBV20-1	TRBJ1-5	TGCAGTGCCGATGGGCAAACCAATCAGCCCCAGCATTTT	CSADGQTNQPQHF
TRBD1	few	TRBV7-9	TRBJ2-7	TGTGCCAGCAGCACTGGACAGGGCGGCGAGCAGTACTTC	CASSTGQGGEQYF
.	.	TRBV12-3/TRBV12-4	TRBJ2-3	TGTGCCAGCAGTTTGAGGGCCGCAGATACGCAGTATTTT	CASSLRAADTQYF
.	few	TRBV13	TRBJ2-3	TGTGCCAGCAGCTTAGGACTCTCGGATACGCAGTATTTT	CASSLGLSDTQYF
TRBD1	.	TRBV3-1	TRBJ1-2	TGTGCCAGCAGCGCGAGCTGGGGGACAGGGGAGGGCTACACCTTC	CASSASWGTGEGYTF
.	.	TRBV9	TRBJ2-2	TGTGCCAGCAGCGTAGAGGGGACCGGGGAGCTGTTTTTT	CASSVEGTGELFF
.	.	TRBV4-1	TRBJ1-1	TGCGCCAGCATCCAAGTTCGCCCCGGGAAGACTGAAGCTTTCTTT	CASIQVRPGKTEAFF
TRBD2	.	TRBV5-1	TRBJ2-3	TGCGCCAGCAGCTCGTGGACTAGCGGGGGCACAGATACGCAGTATTTT	CASSSWTSGGTDTQYF
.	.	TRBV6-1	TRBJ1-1	TGTGCCAGCACCCTCCAGGACATCCCCTCCCTTGGCACTGAAGCTTTCTTT	CASTLQDIPSLGTEAFF
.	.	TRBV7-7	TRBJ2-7	TGTGCTAGCAGCTTATATTACGGGAGCTCCTACGAGCAGTACTTC	CASSLYYGSSYEQYF
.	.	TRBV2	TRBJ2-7	TGTGCCAGCACCGTAGAGATTGGCCACGAGCAGTACTTC	CASTVEIGHEQYF
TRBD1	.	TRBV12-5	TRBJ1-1	TGTGCTAGTGGTTTGGTACCGCGACAGGGCGCTGAAGCTTTCTTT	CASGLVPRQGAEAFF